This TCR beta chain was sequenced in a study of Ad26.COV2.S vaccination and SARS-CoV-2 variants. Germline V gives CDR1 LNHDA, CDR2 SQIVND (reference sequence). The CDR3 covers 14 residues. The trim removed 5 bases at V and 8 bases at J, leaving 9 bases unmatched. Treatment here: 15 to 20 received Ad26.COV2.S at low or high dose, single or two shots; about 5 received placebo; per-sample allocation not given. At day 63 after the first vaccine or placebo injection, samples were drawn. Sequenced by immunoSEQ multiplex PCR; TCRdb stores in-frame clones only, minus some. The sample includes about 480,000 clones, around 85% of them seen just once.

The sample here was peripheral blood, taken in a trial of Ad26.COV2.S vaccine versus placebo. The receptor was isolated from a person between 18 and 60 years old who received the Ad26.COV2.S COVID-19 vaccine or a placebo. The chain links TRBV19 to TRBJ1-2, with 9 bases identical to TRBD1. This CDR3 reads CASSRDREGGGYTF. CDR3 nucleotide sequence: TGTGCCAGTAGTCGGGACAGGGAAGGAGGCGGCTACACCTTC.